This T cell receptor beta chain was profiled in a study of CD8+ T cells in alopecia areata. Findings and limits, study-wide: Scalp data also include sequences from resident alphabeta T cells of normal skin. Higher clonality and more expanded CD8+ clones appeared in lesional than normal scalp. Mice showed TCR sharing more clearly than patients did, possibly owing to HLA.

Concerning this clone itself: Its specificity is unknown.

The authors extracted RNA and reverse transcribed it into cDNA as the sequencing template. Sequencing used immunoSEQ multiplex PCR; TCRdb keeps in-frame clones, though not all of them. Altogether around 97,000 clones are present, around three fifths being singletons, with the ten largest covering more than 8%. PBMCs served as the source from which CD4+ and CD8+ T cells were sorted. From germline, CDR1 is DFQATT and CDR2 SNEGSKA (reference sequence). V lost 8 bases to trimming and J lost 3 bases; unmatched junction nucleotides: 2. The CDR3 sequence is 11 residues long. This clonotype originated in a human donor in good health. Sequencing was done on a sample of CD4+ T cells sorted from blood. The rearrangement uses TRBV20-1 and TRBJ1-1; 8 positions agree with TRBD1. CDR3 protein: CSTDRDTEAFF. CDR3 DNA: TGCAGTACGGACAGGGACACTGAAGCTTTCTTT.